Listed here are 14 T cell receptor beta chains from one sample, sequenced in a study of T cells in Graves' hyperthyroidism and ophthalmopathy. Amplified regions were TCR beta CDR3 sequences from RNA transcripts. When the TCR CDR3 underwent first-round RT-PCR, the HTBI primer set was used. TCRdb redid the calling of the multiplex PCR reads with MiXCR, one entry per CDR3 protein. The repertoire holds some 350,000 distinct CDR3 sequences, 13% to 15% seen once, with roughly 19% in the top ten. Sequenced input: blood. All receptors come from a woman between 55 and 75 years old with Graves' ophthalmopathy.

This clonotype has a handful of counts. The V call is TRBV5-8, the J call TRBJ1-6; 10 nucleotides match TRBD1. CDR3 length: 18 amino acids. J gave up 4 bases and V 4 bases, and 11 bases lay outside the gene matches. Germline assignment: CDR1 SGHTS and CDR2 YDEGEE. The CDR3 is CASSREGTGASYNSPLHF. In nucleotides, the CDR3 is TGTGCCAGCAGCCGGGAAGGGACAGGGGCGTCATATAATTCACCCCTCCACTTT.

This clonotype was counted ten times or more. The gene calls are TRBV20-1 and TRBJ2-7, with D perhaps given as TRBD1 or TRBD2 (5 bases each). Trimming removed 3 bases at V and 4 bases at J, with 10 bases between. This CDR3 spans 12 amino acids. Germline lookup yields CDR1 DFQATT and CDR2 SNEGSKA (reference sequence). The chain's CDR3 is CSASGTNYEQYF. The CDR3 DNA reads as TGCAGTGCTAGTGGGACGAATTACGAGCAGTACTTC.

Ten or more counts support this clonotype. The chain recombines TRBV28 with TRBJ2-7; either TRBD1 or TRBD2 may fit D (7 bases each). The CDR3 sequence is 14 residues long. Germline CDR1 is MDHEN and CDR2 is SYDVKM. V lost 5 bases to trimming and J lost 0 bases, with 11 bases between them. CDR3 nucleotide sequence: TGTGCCAGCAGTCCCAGGGGGGGCTCCTACGAGCAGTACTTC. It specifies CASSPRGGSYEQYF.

The V call is TRBV30, the J call TRBJ1-1; tentative D call: TRBD1 (5 bases). Trimming pared 5 bases from V and 8 bases from J, leaving 12 bases between. Germline CDR1 GTSNPN, CDR2 SVGIG (reference sequence). The CDR3 has 11 residues. The CDR3 bases are TGTGCCTGGGGCCGGGGGAGCGAAGCTTTCTTT. Amino acid sequence: CAWGRGSEAFF.

This clonotype was picked up many times. CDR3 coding DNA: TGCAGTGCTAATTCCGGGACGGAGTATCAGCCCCAGCATTTT. This sequence encodes CSANSGTEYQPQHF. This rearrangement joins TRBV20-1 to TRBJ1-5; D may be TRBD1 (5 bases). The V end was cut by 4 bases, the J end by 5 bases, with 15 bases between. Germline V gene lookup returns CDR1 DFQATT and CDR2 SNEGSKA (reference sequence). This CDR3 contains 14 residues.

This clonotype came up many times. The chain's CDR3 is CASWGSGVANEQFF. DNA of the CDR3: TGTGCCAGCTGGGGATCAGGGGTGGCCAATGAGCAGTTCTTC. This chain connects TRBV27 to TRBJ2-1; perhaps TRBD1 as D (6 bases). V lost 8 bases and J 6 bases, leaving 17 bases between the germline ends. CDR3 length: 14 residues. CDR1 is MNHEY and CDR2 is SMNVEV in the germline V gene (reference sequence).

J is TRBJ2-7 and V is TRBV29-1, with D possibly being TRBD2 (5 bases). With 7 bases removed from V and 0 bases from J, the gap between germline ends came to 13 bases. The CDR3 consists of 13 residues. Germline V lookup: CDR1 SQVTM, CDR2 ANQGSEA. This CDR3 is CSACGSASYEQYF. CDR3 sequence (DNA): TGCAGCGCATGTGGGAGCGCCTCCTACGAGCAGTACTTC.

This clonotype was recorded many times. The chain joins TRBV20-1 to TRBJ2-5, with D possibly being TRBD2 (6 bases). The CDR3 sequence is 13 residues long. The germline V gene encodes CDR1 DFQATT and CDR2 SNEGSKA (reference sequence). The V end lost 3 bases, the J end lost 2 bases, and 10 bases lay between the germline ends. CDR3 in amino acids: CSASGGAQETQYF. The DNA for the CDR3 is TGCAGTGCTAGTGGAGGGGCTCAAGAGACCCAGTACTTC.

This clonotype came up many times. The V and J genes are TRBV3-1 and TRBJ2-7; perhaps TRBD2 as D (7 bases). Looked up from germline, CDR1 is LGHDT and CDR2 is YNNKEL (reference sequence). The CDR3 has 15 residues. Trimming took 3 bases from V and 5 from J, leaving 17 bases between them. CDR3 in DNA: TGTGCCAGCAGCCAGGCGGCGGGGGCTTTGGACGAGCAGTACTTC. Translating it yields CASSQAAGALDEQYF.

CDR3 sequence reads: CASSPDRVPTYEQYF. The CDR3 coding sequence is TGTGCCAGCAGCCCGGACAGGGTACCTACCTACGAGCAGTACTTC. The chain links TRBV12-3 or TRBV12-4 to TRBJ2-7, with 8 bases lining up with TRBD1. J gave up 2 bases and V 6 bases, and 9 bases lay outside the gene matches. There are 15 residues in the CDR3.

V usage is TRBV5-1 and J usage is TRBJ1-1; tentatively, D is TRBD1 (6 bases). The CDR3 is 13 amino acids. Trimming pared 2 bases from V and 5 bases from J, leaving 10 bases between. Germline-derived CDR1 and CDR2 are SGHRS and YFSETQ. The CDR3: CASSFGGPTEAFF. The DNA of the CDR3 is TGCGCCAGCAGCTTTGGGGGGCCAACTGAAGCTTTCTTT. The full variable domain, rest sourced from reference TRBV5-1 and TRBJ1-1, is KAGVTQTPRYLIKTRGQQVTLSCSPISGHRSVSWYQQTPGQGLQFLFEYFSETQRNKGNFPGRFSGRQFSNSRSEMNVSTLELGDSALYLCASSFGGPTEAFFGQGTRLTVV.

About this clonotype itself: Here the CDR3 omits its conserved ending phenylalanine or tryptophan, so a read error is the likely source. This chain uses TRBV28 with TRBJ2-7, with D perhaps TRBD2 (5 bases). V lost 5 bases, J lost 6 bases, and 11 bases lay in between. CDR3 size: 12 residues. Germline V gene sequence: CDR1 MDHEN, CDR2 SYDVKM. The CDR3 sequence is CASSLTSGEQYS. In DNA form, the CDR3 reads TGTGCCAGCAGTCTTACTAGTGGCGAGCAGTACTCC.

This clonotype occurred a few times. The chain's CDR3 is CSAREGPRNQPQHF. The DNA of the CDR3 is TGCAGTGCTAGAGAGGGGCCACGCAATCAGCCCCAGCATTTT. V and J are TRBV20-1 and TRBJ1-5; tentatively, D is TRBD1 (5 bases). The CDR3 is made up of 14 amino acids. Trimming removed 0 bases at V and 2 bases at J, with 8 bases between. Germline V gives CDR1 DFQATT, CDR2 SNEGSKA (reference sequence).

This clonotype was found many times. V is TRBV5-1 and J is TRBJ2-1; 7 bases map to TRBD2. Germline assignment: CDR1 SGHRS and CDR2 YFSETQ. V shed 4 bases, J shed 7 bases, and the junction held 5 bases outside the gene matches. CDR3 length: 13 amino acids. The CDR3, as DNA: TGCGCCAGCAGCCCATTTAGCGGGAATGAGCAGTTCTTC. As protein: CASSPFSGNEQFF.